This TCR beta chain was recovered during a study of blood T cell repertoires in COVID-19. Overall study: The samples span acute and convalescent COVID-19 from the United States, Italy and Spain. T cells, B-cell-depleted T cells, or PBMCs provided the cDNA or gDNA that served as material.

In the study's own analysis: Estimated nucleated cell counts came from reference gene primer amplification. Only in-frame clones appear in the TCRdb table, and some are missing; sequencing was by immunoSEQ multiplex PCR. The V and J calls and clone size are taken from that table; D and trimming were inferred from the DNA. The sample lists roughly 230,000 clones; almost 90% were seen once. Seattle enrolled patients during active infection and tracked them longitudinally. The CDR3 totals 16 residues. J lost 3 bases, V lost 4 bases, and 11 bases had no gene match. CDR1 SGDLS and CDR2 YYNGEE come from the germline V gene.

Sequenced material: peripheral blood. This clonotype was obtained from a woman aged 55-70 years with COVID-19, enrolled during active disease. The chain combines TRBV9 with TRBJ1-1; 8 bases are a match to TRBD1. CDR3 coding DNA: TGTGCCAGCAGCCCCCGGACAGGGAGGACGTACACTGAAGCTTTCTTT. Translating gives CASSPRTGRTYTEAFF.